A selection of T cell receptor beta chains follows, all from one sample in a study of T cells in Graves' hyperthyroidism and ophthalmopathy. Using its own MiXCR run on the multiplex PCR reads, TCRdb lists one record per CDR3 protein. The sample comprises around 540,000 distinct CDR3 sequences, about 45% of which are singletons, and about 7.8% rests with the top ten. Sequencing was performed on peripheral blood or thyroid tissue (not recorded which). The receptors stem from a woman under 30 with Graves' hyperthyroidism. Both conserved end residues are part of each CDR3.

J: TRBJ1-1
V: TRBV7-2
CDR3: CASSLHRETEAFF

J: TRBJ1-4
V: TRBV12-3/TRBV12-4
CDR3: CASSRIEGLDEKLFF

J: TRBJ2-7
V: TRBV10-3
CDR3: CAISESSSGRSYEQYF

J: TRBJ2-3
V: TRBV24-1
CDR3: CATSDLTADTQYF

J: TRBJ1-2
V: TRBV7-9
CDR3: CASSLSYSDRYYGYTF

J: TRBJ1-1
V: TRBV19
CDR3: CASRIDRERTEAFF

J: TRBJ2-5
V: TRBV29-1
CDR3: CSSLTGAETRYF

J: TRBJ1-3
V: TRBV7-9
CDR3: CASSSPRGPFTGAIYF

J: TRBJ2-7
V: TRBV20-1
CDR3: CSARDPGSGGYEQYF

J: TRBJ1-6
V: TRBV9
CDR3: CASSTSGSPLHF

J: TRBJ2-5
V: TRBV7-9
CDR3: CASRFDTRYQETQYF

J: TRBJ2-5
V: TRBV7-2
CDR3: CASSQGGGTQYF

J: TRBJ1-2
V: TRBV9
CDR3: CASSDWNYGYTF

J: TRBJ1-2
V: TRBV7-1
CDR3: CASSSQTGVVGYTF

J: TRBJ2-5
V: TRBV6-6
CDR3: CASSYRAGEVETQYF

J: TRBJ1-1
V: TRBV12-3/TRBV12-4
CDR3: CASSLRVGRGGTF

J: TRBJ1-2
V: TRBV29-1
CDR3: CSVSTLGYTF

J: TRBJ1-2
V: TRBV6-2/TRBV6-3
CDR3: CASSYLWTDYGYTF

J: TRBJ1-1
V: TRBV7-9
CDR3: CASGEGRPEAFF

J: TRBJ2-7
V: TRBV5-1
CDR3: CASSPYATSGTYEQYF

J: TRBJ2-7
V: TRBV19
CDR3: CASSDYTGEQYF

J: TRBJ1-5
V: TRBV12-5
CDR3: CASGLVTQGGQPQHF

J: TRBJ1-2
V: TRBV14
CDR3: CASSQESGLGGYTF

J: TRBJ1-6
V: TRBV20-1
CDR3: CSARTGTGRSNSPLHF

J: TRBJ2-5
V: TRBV10-3
CDR3: CASSYSWQARKETQYF

J: TRBJ2-6
V: TRBV15
CDR3: CATSTSGHVSGANVLTF